This record looks at one T cell receptor (beta chain) sequence and its context. Method: immunoSEQ multiplex PCR; TCRdb's copy keeps in-frame clones and lacks some. The data hold 300,000 to 500,000 clones, with roughly 90% observed a single time. This specimen comes from a study of blood T cell repertoires in COVID-19. At the level of the study: COVID-19 samples collected from the United States, Italy and Spain covered acute and convalescent phases.

This CDR3 is 16 amino acids long. The junction had 10 bases not matched to a gene; V was cut back by 5 bases and J by 3 bases. The germline gives CDR1 LGHDT, CDR2 YNNKEL (reference sequence). Sequences were obtained from PBMCs or T cells enriched from blood (not recorded which). This receptor was taken from a woman aged 30 to 39 with acute COVID-19. The chain employs TRBV3-1 (or the pseudogene TRBV3-2) and TRBJ1-1; 9 bases align to TRBD1. The CDR3 DNA sequence: TGTGCCAGCAGCTCGACATGGACAGGGGCAGACACTGAAGCTTTCTTT. It codes for CASSSTWTGADTEAFF.